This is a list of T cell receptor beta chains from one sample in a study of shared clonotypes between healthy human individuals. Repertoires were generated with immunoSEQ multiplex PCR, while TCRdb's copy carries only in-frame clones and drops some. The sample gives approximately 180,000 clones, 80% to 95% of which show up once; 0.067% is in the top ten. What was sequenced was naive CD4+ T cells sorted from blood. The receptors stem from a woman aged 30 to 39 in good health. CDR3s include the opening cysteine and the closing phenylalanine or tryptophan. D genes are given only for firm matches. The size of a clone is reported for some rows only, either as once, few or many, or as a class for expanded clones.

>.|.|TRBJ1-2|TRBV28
CASSREVGDYGYTF
TGTGCCAGCAGTCGAGAGGTAGGCGACTATGGCTACACCTTC
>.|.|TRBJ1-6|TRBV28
CATTTSSSPLHF
TGTGCCACTACGACATCTTCTTCACCCCTCCACTTT
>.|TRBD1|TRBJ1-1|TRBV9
CASSGQGASEAFF
TGTGCCAGCAGCGGACAGGGGGCCTCTGAAGCTTTCTTT
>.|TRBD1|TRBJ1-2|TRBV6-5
CASSSDRGYGYTF
TGTGCCAGCAGCTCCGACAGGGGCTATGGCTACACCTTC
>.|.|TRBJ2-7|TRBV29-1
CSAPRQPPDYEQYF
TGCAGCGCACCCCGACAGCCCCCCGACTACGAGCAGTACTTC
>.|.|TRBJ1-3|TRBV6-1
CASAPPGNTIYF
TGTGCCAGCGCTCCCCCCGGAAACACCATATATTTT
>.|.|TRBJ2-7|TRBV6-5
CASSYSRQSSYEQYF
TGTGCCAGCAGTTACTCGAGGCAAAGCTCCTACGAGCAGTACTTC
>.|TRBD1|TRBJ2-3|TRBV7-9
CASSSMGQGTDTQYF
TGTGCCAGCAGCTCGATGGGACAGGGAACAGATACGCAGTATTTT
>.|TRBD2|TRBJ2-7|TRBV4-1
CASSQQTSGRVEQYF
TGCGCCAGCAGCCAACAGACTAGCGGGAGGGTCGAGCAGTACTTC
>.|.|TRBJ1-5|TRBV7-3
CASSVQGSNQPQHF
TGTGCCAGCAGCGTACAGGGATCCAATCAGCCCCAGCATTTT
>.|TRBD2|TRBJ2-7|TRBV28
CASSRKTGLAGSYEQYF
TGTGCCAGCAGTCGTAAAACGGGACTAGCGGGATCCTACGAGCAGTACTTC
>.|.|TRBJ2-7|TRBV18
CASSPRIVRDGLDEQYF
TGTGCCAGCTCACCAAGGATAGTAAGGGACGGGCTCGACGAGCAGTACTTC
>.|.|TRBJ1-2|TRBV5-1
CASSWAGADYGYTF
TGCGCCAGCAGCTGGGCAGGTGCGGACTATGGCTACACCTTC
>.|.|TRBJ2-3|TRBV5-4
CASRRTGGTDTQYF
TGTGCCAGCAGGCGGACTGGTGGCACAGATACGCAGTATTTT
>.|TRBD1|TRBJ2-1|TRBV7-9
CASSLGSGTGGHEQFF
TGTGCCAGCAGCTTAGGGTCCGGCACAGGGGGTCATGAGCAGTTCTTC
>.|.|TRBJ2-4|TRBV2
CASKGTEIGPQYF
TGTGCCAGCAAGGGGACTGAAATTGGTCCACAGTACTTC
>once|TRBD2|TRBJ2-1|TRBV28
CASSLAAGTSFPSSYNEQFF
TGTGCCAGCAGTTTAGCAGCCGGGACTAGCTTCCCTAGCTCCTACAATGAGCAGTTCTTC
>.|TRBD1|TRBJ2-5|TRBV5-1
CASSLTGVLPQETQYF
TGCGCCAGCAGCTTAACAGGGGTCCTACCCCAAGAGACCCAGTACTTC
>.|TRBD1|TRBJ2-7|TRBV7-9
CASRSAGTVDYEQYF
TGTGCCAGCAGATCCGCCGGGACAGTCGACTACGAGCAGTACTTC
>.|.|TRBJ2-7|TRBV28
CASSSPGGSTSYEQYF
TGTGCCAGCAGTTCCCCCGGTGGGTCCACCTCCTACGAGCAGTACTTC
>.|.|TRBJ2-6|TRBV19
CASSTKKSGANVLTF
TGTGCCAGTAGTACTAAGAAGTCTGGGGCCAACGTCCTGACTTTC
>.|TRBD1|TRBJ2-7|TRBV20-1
CSARGQVELYF
TGCAGTGCTAGGGGACAGGTTGAGCTGTACTTC
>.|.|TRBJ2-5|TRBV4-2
CASSPVATRGQETQYF
TGTGCCAGCAGCCCCGTGGCTACACGGGGCCAAGAGACCCAGTACTTC
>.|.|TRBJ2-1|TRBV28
CASSLRGTNNEQFF
TGTGCCAGCAGTTTAAGGGGAACAAACAATGAGCAGTTCTTC
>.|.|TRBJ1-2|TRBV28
CASSPSWRDHLNYGYTF
TGTGCCAGCAGTCCCTCGTGGAGGGACCATCTTAACTATGGCTACACCTTC
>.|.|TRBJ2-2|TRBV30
CAWSVRYRQNTGELFF
TGTGCCTGGAGTGTACGTTACCGACAGAACACCGGGGAGCTGTTTTTT
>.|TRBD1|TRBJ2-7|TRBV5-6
CASSPGTGRNEQYF
TGTGCCAGCAGCCCAGGGACAGGGAGAAACGAGCAGTACTTC
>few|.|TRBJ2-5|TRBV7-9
CASSYGLDPGEQYF
TGTGCCAGCAGCTACGGACTAGACCCAGGGGAGCAGTACTTC
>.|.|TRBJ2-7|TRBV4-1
CASSQGSHIQGLEQYF
TGCGCCAGCAGCCAAGGGTCACACATACAGGGCCTCGAGCAGTACTTC
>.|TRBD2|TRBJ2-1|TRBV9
CASSVVGLGTNEQFF
TGTGCCAGCAGCGTAGTGGGACTAGGGACAAATGAGCAGTTCTTC
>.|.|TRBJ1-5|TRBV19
CASSIGRIDSNQPQHF
TGTGCCAGTAGTATCGGCCGTATTGATAGCAATCAGCCCCAGCATTTT
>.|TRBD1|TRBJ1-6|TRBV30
CAWDRGRTYNSPLHF
TGTGCCTGGGACAGGGGAAGGACCTATAATTCACCCCTCCACTTT